Presented here are 15 T cell receptor beta chains from one specimen sequenced in a study of beta chain features in type 1 diabetes. The whole isolated RNA underwent reverse transcription, so sequencing captured expressed TCRB transcripts. Method: immunoSEQ multiplex PCR; TCRdb's copy keeps in-frame clones and lacks some. This table holds 360,000 or so clones, around a fifth found once. Material: naive CD4+ T cells from blood. These receptors came from a woman aged 18-30 years in good health.

The sample holds a few counts of this clone. The V and J genes are TRBV14 and TRBJ1-1, with 7 bases that match TRBD1. The V and J ends lost 1 base and 4 bases, in that order; junction bases with no gene match: 3. The CDR3 covers 14 residues. Germline CDR1 is SGHDN and CDR2 is FVKESK. CDR3 DNA: TGTGCCAGCAGCCAAGCAGGGGGATTCACTGAAGCTTTCTTT. The encoded protein is CASSQAGGFTEAFF.

This rearrangement joins TRBV4-1 to TRBJ2-1; D may be TRBD1 (5 bases). Trimming stripped 0 bases from V and 4 bases from J, with 16 bases between. The germline V gene has CDR1 MGHRA and CDR2 YSYEKL. The length of the CDR3 is 17 residues. In DNA, the CDR3 is TGCGCCAGCAGCCAAGAAGTCCCAGGGTCGGGTTACAATGAGCAGTTCTTC. The encoded protein is CASSQEVPGSGYNEQFF.

The rearrangement uses TRBV6-1 and TRBJ1-1, with TRBD1 matching 8 bases. The junction had 8 bases not matched to a gene; V was cut back by 6 bases and J by 5 bases. The CDR3 contains 14 residues. Germline V gives CDR1 MNHNS, CDR2 SASEGT. CDR3 protein: CASRSGGANTEAFF. DNA for the CDR3: TGTGCCAGCAGGTCAGGGGGCGCGAATACTGAAGCTTTCTTT.

The CDR3 DNA follows: TGTGCCATCAGTGAGTCAAGGACAGGGGAAACTGAAGCTTTCTTT. It translates to CAISESRTGETEAFF. This chain connects TRBV10-3 to TRBJ1-1; 9 nucleotides line up with TRBD1. Germline CDR1 reads ENHRY; CDR2 reads SYGVKD. Trimming cost V 0 bases and J 5 bases; bases outside gene matches: 4. The CDR3 consists of 15 residues.

This clone was detected only a few times. The V call is TRBV5-1, the J call TRBJ1-5, with a tentative D call TRBD1 (5 bases). The CDR3 contains 15 residues. Between the trimmed V and J ends, which lost 3 bases and 1 base, there was a span of 11 bases. Germline CDR1 and CDR2: SGHRS and YFSETQ. This CDR3 is CASSWGGQSNQPQHF. The CDR3 nucleotides are TGCGCCAGCAGCTGGGGCGGCCAAAGCAATCAGCCCCAGCATTTT.

This clone appeared a few times. The sample contains more than one DNA sequence encoding this CDR3. The J gene is TRBJ1-1, the V gene TRBV18; possibly TRBD1 for D (6 bases). Germline V gene lookup returns CDR1 KGHSH and CDR2 LQKENI. The V end lost 5 bases, the J end lost 1 base, and 8 bases lay between the germline ends. This CDR3 spans 13 amino acids. The DNA for the CDR3 is TGTGCCAGCTCAGGGGGACAGAACACTGAAGCTTTCTTT. It codes for CASSGGQNTEAFF.

This clone turned up a few times. V usage is TRBV7-6 and J usage is TRBJ2-7; 8 bases map to TRBD2. Germline-derived CDR1 and CDR2 are SGHVS and FNYEAQ. The trim removed 5 bases at V and 2 bases at J, leaving 5 bases unmatched. This CDR3 has 14 residues. This chain's CDR3 is CASSERTSPYEQYF. The CDR3, as DNA: TGTGCCAGCAGCGAACGGACTAGCCCCTACGAGCAGTACTTC.

The rearrangement links TRBV29-1 to TRBJ2-1, with D perhaps TRBD2 (5 bases). From germline, CDR1 is SQVTM and CDR2 ANQGSEA. The ends were cut back, 8 bases at V and 0 bases at J, with 11 bases in the middle. The CDR3 covers 13 residues. The CDR3 nucleotides are TGCAGCAGCGGAGAGGGCTCCTACAATGAGCAGTTCTTC. This gives the protein CSSGEGSYNEQFF.

The chain combines TRBV30 with TRBJ1-2; D might be TRBD1 (5 bases). There are 13 residues in the CDR3. Trimming cost V 4 bases and J 6 bases, with 15 bases left between them. Germline V gene data show CDR1 as GTSNPN and CDR2 as SVGIG (reference sequence). Written as DNA, the CDR3 is TGTGCCTGGAATCAGGGCGGGGGTAATGGCTACACCTTC. Translation: CAWNQGGGNGYTF.

The chain has TRBV30 and TRBJ2-5; D gene unclear. V shed 4 bases and J shed 1 base, with 13 bases lying between them. Germline V gene sequence: CDR1 GTSNPN, CDR2 SVGIG (reference sequence). The CDR3 consists of 14 residues. CDR3 sequence reads: CAWNLPRSQETQYF. The CDR3 nucleotides are TGTGCCTGGAACCTCCCCCGGAGCCAAGAGACCCAGTACTTC.

J is TRBJ2-3 and V is TRBV23-1; 13 nucleotides line up with TRBD2. TRBV23-1 is an ORF, and what it does is uncertain. The CDR3 is 15 residues long. V was clipped by 4 bases and J by 14 bases; unmatched bases: 12. CDR3 nucleotide sequence: TGCGCCAGCAGTCTTTCCCCCACTAGCGGGGGGGCAGGGTATTTT. This translates into CASSLSPTSGGAGYF.

V gene TRBV4-1 combines with J gene TRBJ1-2, with 12 positions matching TRBD1. The V and J ends lost 1 base and 5 bases, in that order; junction bases with no gene match: 5. The CDR3 consists of 16 residues. CDR1 MGHRA and CDR2 YSYEKL come from the germline V gene. The CDR3 reads CASSQARDRGQYGYTF. CDR3 bases: TGCGCCAGCAGCCAAGCCCGGGACAGGGGGCAATATGGCTACACCTTC.

This clone was seen a handful of times. CDR3 sequence: CASSPRTSGGAGYEQYF. The DNA of the CDR3 is TGTGCCAGCAGCCCCCGGACTAGCGGGGGGGCTGGGTACGAGCAGTACTTC. The rearrangement links TRBV7-2 to TRBJ2-7, with 15 bases lining up with TRBD2. This CDR3 is built from 17 residues. Germline V lookup: CDR1 SGHTA, CDR2 FQGNSA. With 5 bases clipped from V and 4 bases from J, the junction kept 9 bases outside the gene matches.

The count of this clone is one. The gene calls are TRBV7-8 and TRBJ1-2, with 9 bases matching TRBD1. The CDR3 consists of 17 residues. Germline V gene lookup returns CDR1 SGHVS and CDR2 FQNEAQ. J was trimmed by 1 base and V by 0 bases; bases with no gene match: 6. In nucleotides, the CDR3 is TGTGCCAGCAGCTTAGCGGAACAGGGGGCTTTTAACTATGGCTACACCTTC. Encoded protein: CASSLAEQGAFNYGYTF.

The chain employs TRBV7-6 and TRBJ2-3; 10 bases line up with TRBD2. Germline trimming cut 8 bases from V and 1 base from J; bases unmatched to any gene: 3. The germline V gene has CDR1 SGHVS and CDR2 FNYEAQ. This CDR3 is built from 14 residues. The CDR3, as DNA: TGTGCCAGCCAAAGCGGGGGGGGCACAGATACGCAGTATTTT. As protein: CASQSGGGTDTQYF.